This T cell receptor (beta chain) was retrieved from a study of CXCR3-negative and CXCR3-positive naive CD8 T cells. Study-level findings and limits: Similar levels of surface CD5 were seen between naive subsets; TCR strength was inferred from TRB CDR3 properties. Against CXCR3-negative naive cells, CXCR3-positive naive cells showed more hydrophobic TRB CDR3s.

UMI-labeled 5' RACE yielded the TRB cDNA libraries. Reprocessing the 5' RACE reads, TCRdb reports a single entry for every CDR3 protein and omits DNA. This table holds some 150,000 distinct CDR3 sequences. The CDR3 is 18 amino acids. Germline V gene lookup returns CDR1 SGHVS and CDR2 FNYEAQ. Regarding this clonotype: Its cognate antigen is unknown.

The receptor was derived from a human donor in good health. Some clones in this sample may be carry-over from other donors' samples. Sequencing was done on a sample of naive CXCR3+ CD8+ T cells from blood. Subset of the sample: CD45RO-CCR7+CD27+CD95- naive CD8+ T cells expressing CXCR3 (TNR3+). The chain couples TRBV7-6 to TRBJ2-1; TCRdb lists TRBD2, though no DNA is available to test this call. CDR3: CASSLPQTTSGRSNEQFF.